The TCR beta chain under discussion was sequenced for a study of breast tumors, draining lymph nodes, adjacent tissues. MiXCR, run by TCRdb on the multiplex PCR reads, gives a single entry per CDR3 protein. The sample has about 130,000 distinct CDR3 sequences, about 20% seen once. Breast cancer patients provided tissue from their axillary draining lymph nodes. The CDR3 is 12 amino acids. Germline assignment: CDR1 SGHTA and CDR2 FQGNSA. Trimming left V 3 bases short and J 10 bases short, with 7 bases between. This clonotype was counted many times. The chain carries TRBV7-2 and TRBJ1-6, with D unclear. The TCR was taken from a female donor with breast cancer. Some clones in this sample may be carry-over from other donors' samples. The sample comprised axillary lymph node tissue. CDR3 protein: CASSFDGSPLHF. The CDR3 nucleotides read TGTGCCAGCAGCTTCGATGGGTCACCCCTCCACTTT.